This T cell receptor beta chain was sequenced during a study of breast tumors, draining lymph nodes, adjacent tissues. General observations from the study: Findings are consistent with lymph node origin and intratumoral expansion of most tumor T cells. Compared with basal-like, luminal-like tumors shared significantly more repertoire with nontumor tissue. Tumor TCR diversity was below lymph nodes but above nontumor tissue.

CDR1 and CDR2 (germline): DFQATT, SNEGSKA (reference sequence). After removal of 5 bases from V and 7 bases from J, the junction contained 2 bases not matched to a gene. This CDR3 has 11 amino acids. As concerns this clonotype: Its target is unknown.

TCRdb re-called the multiplex PCR reads through MiXCR, storing one row per CDR3 protein. In the table there are 50,000 to 85,000 distinct CDR3 sequences, about 40% of which are singletons. Sequencing used breast tumor tissue. The clonotype was recovered from a female donor with breast cancer. Some clones in this sample may be carry-over from other donors' samples. The gene calls are TRBV20-1 and TRBJ1-2; 9 nucleotides align to TRBD1. The CDR3 DNA sequence: TGCAGTGCTGGGGACAGGGCTGGCTACACCTTC. It codes for CSAGDRAGYTF.